Listed below are T cell receptor beta chains from one sample, sequenced in a study of radiotherapy plus CTLA-4 blockade in lung cancer. Generated by immunoSEQ multiplex PCR, the TCRdb table keeps only in-frame clones and is missing some. The table has tens of thousands of clones, about 87% seen once; the top ten hold over 15%. This specimen consisted of peripheral blood, obtained from a patient treated with radiotherapy plus ipilimumab. The receptors were sampled from a human donor with non-small cell lung cancer that progressed on radiotherapy plus ipilimumab. The CDR3 runs from the conserved cysteine through the conserved F or W. D genes are given only for firm matches. Size is omitted from some rows. Given values are once, few, many or a class for expanded clones.

v_gene	d_gene	j_gene	abundance	CDR3aa	CDR3nt
TRBV2	TRBD2	TRBJ2-3	-	CASSGSPSGRGTDTQYF	TGTGCCAGCAGTGGATCGCCTAGCGGGAGAGGGACAGATACGCAGTATTTT
TRBV5-4	-	TRBJ2-4	-	CASSSRTGGENIQYF	TGTGCCAGCAGCTCCCGAACAGGGGGGGAAAACATTCAGTACTTC
TRBV7-3	-	TRBJ2-1	-	CASSENREDEQFF	TGTGCCAGCAGCGAAAACAGGGAGGATGAGCAGTTCTTC
TRBV28	TRBD2	TRBJ2-7	-	CASSSPREGSGGPYEQYF	TGTGCCAGCAGTTCACCCAGGGAAGGGTCGGGGGGACCCTACGAGCAGTACTTC
TRBV18	-	TRBJ1-1	-	CASSSARGRTEAFF	TGTGCCAGCTCATCTGCCAGGGGAAGGACTGAAGCTTTCTTT
TRBV7-2	-	TRBJ2-1	-	CASSVGGSGHSYNEQFF	TGTGCCAGCAGCGTTGGTGGGAGCGGGCACTCCTACAATGAGCAGTTCTTC
TRBV27	-	TRBJ1-5	-	CASSLLGIWGDSNQPQHF	TGTGCCAGCAGTTTACTGGGGATATGGGGAGATAGCAATCAGCCCCAGCATTTT
TRBV29-1	TRBD2	TRBJ2-5	once	CSVRWTSGQETQYF	TGCAGCGTCCGCTGGACTAGCGGACAAGAGACCCAGTACTTC
TRBV12-5	-	TRBJ2-4	few	CASGDEEGGVQYF	TGTGCTAGTGGTGATGAGGAGGGCGGCGTTCAGTACTTC
TRBV6-4	-	TRBJ1-2	many	CASSDGVGYTF	TGTGCCAGCAGTGACGGGGTAGGCTACACCTTC
TRBV9	-	TRBJ2-1	-	CASSPDIRSYNEQFF	TGTGCCAGCAGCCCTGACATCCGGTCGTACAATGAGCAGTTCTTC
TRBV29-1	-	TRBJ1-4	-	CSVYRNEKLFF	TGCAGCGTTTACAGAAATGAAAAACTGTTTTTT
TRBV28	-	TRBJ1-1	-	CASRKRWTEAFF	TGTGCCAGCAGAAAACGGTGGACTGAAGCTTTCTTT
TRBV28	-	TRBJ1-4	-	CASRGQQLGEKLFF	TGTGCCAGCAGAGGACAGCAGTTGGGAGAAAAACTGTTTTTT
TRBV7-9	-	TRBJ2-1	-	CASSWENNEQFF	TGTGCCAGCAGCTGGGAGAACAATGAGCAGTTCTTC
TRBV19	TRBD2	TRBJ2-1	-	CASSRLANSYNEQFF	TGTGCCAGTAGTCGACTAGCGAATTCCTACAATGAGCAGTTCTTC
TRBV4-1	TRBD2	TRBJ2-3	once	CASSHSGRASDTQYF	TGCGCCAGCAGCCATAGCGGGAGGGCCTCAGATACGCAGTATTTT
TRBV7-2	-	TRBJ1-4	-	CASSIPGRGEKLFF	TGTGCCAGCAGCATACCAGGGCGAGGGGAAAAACTGTTTTTT
TRBV7-9	-	TRBJ1-4	-	CASSSAGNEKLFF	TGTGCCAGCAGCTCGGCTGGGAATGAAAAACTGTTTTTT
TRBV4-2	-	TRBJ1-2	-	CASSQGDVYGYTF	TGTGCCAGCAGCCAAGGGGACGTCTATGGCTACACCTTC
TRBV6-5	TRBD1	TRBJ1-6	once	CASSYSTGAYNSPLHF	TGTGCCAGCAGTTACTCGACAGGGGCCTATAATTCACCCCTCCACTTT
TRBV5-5	-	TRBJ2-2	-	CASSARVTGELFF	TGTGCCAGCAGCGCCAGGGTCACCGGGGAGCTGTTTTTT
TRBV7-3	-	TRBJ2-2	-	CASSENTGELFF	TGTGCCAGCAGCGAGAACACCGGGGAGCTGTTTTTT
TRBV20-1	-	TRBJ2-5	-	CSARREETQYF	TGCAGTGCTAGACGGGAAGAGACCCAGTACTTC
TRBV5-4	-	TRBJ2-6	-	CASSLGQSYFSGANVLTF	TGTGCCAGCAGCTTGGGACAGAGTTATTTCTCTGGGGCCAACGTCCTGACTTTC
TRBV5-1	TRBD1	TRBJ2-2	-	CASSGRTGSGELFF	TGCGCCAGCAGCGGGAGGACAGGGTCCGGGGAGCTGTTTTTT
TRBV6-5	TRBD1	TRBJ1-4	-	CATTTRGQGHEKLFF	TGTGCCACCACCACCAGGGGACAGGGCCATGAAAAACTGTTTTTT
TRBV30	TRBD1	TRBJ1-5	once	CAWSVGQGVGPQHF	TGTGCCTGGAGTGTGGGACAGGGGGTGGGGCCCCAGCATTTT
TRBV6-1	-	TRBJ1-2	-	CASSESRDYGYTF	TGTGCCAGCAGTGAGTCAAGGGACTATGGCTACACCTTC
TRBV27	-	TRBJ1-1	-	CASRLDWRSEAFF	TGTGCCAGCAGGTTGGATTGGAGGTCTGAAGCTTTCTTT
TRBV4-3	-	TRBJ2-3	few	CASSQGGLASWTDTQYF	TGCGCCAGCAGCCAAGGGGGGCTAGCGTCTTGGACAGATACGCAGTATTTT
TRBV5-4	-	TRBJ2-7	-	CASSLDGHYPSYEQYF	TGTGCCAGCAGCTTGGACGGACACTACCCCTCCTACGAGCAGTACTTC
TRBV19	TRBD1	TRBJ1-5	-	CASSIPNRGPSNQPQHF	TGTGCCAGTAGTATACCTAACAGGGGGCCGAGCAATCAGCCCCAGCATTTT
TRBV7-2	TRBD2	TRBJ2-1	-	CASSFSLLAGVADEQFF	TGTGCCAGCAGTTTTAGCCTCTTAGCGGGAGTCGCGGATGAGCAGTTCTTC
TRBV19	TRBD2	TRBJ2-1	-	CASSSGGAYNEQFF	TGTGCCAGTAGTAGCGGGGGGGCTTACAATGAGCAGTTCTTC
TRBV5-1	-	TRBJ1-2	-	CASSLGVEGYGYTF	TGCGCCAGCAGCTTGGGGGTCGAGGGCTATGGCTACACCTTC
TRBV7-6	-	TRBJ2-7	-	CASSLPQAGIYEQYF	TGTGCCAGCAGCCTCCCGCAAGCAGGGATCTACGAGCAGTACTTC
TRBV9	-	TRBJ1-2	-	CASSVDSGGALGYTF	TGTGCCAGCAGCGTAGACAGCGGGGGGGCGCTCGGCTACACCTTC
TRBV7-9	-	TRBJ2-1	-	CASSFVPVNNEQFF	TGTGCCAGCAGCTTCGTTCCAGTCAACAATGAGCAGTTCTTC
TRBV9	-	TRBJ2-7	once	CASSVSAGHFAYEQYF	TGTGCCAGCAGCGTATCAGCCGGACATTTCGCCTACGAGCAGTACTTC
TRBV5-1	TRBD2	TRBJ2-1	-	CASSPGGTSGRGNEQFF	TGCGCCAGCAGCCCGGGTGGGACTAGCGGGAGGGGCAATGAGCAGTTCTTC
TRBV25-1	-	TRBJ2-2	-	CASSPGNVAGELFF	TGTGCCAGCAGTCCAGGGAACGTCGCCGGGGAGCTGTTTTTT
TRBV7-2	TRBD1	TRBJ2-3	-	CASTRQGLSTDTQYF	TGTGCCAGCACCAGACAGGGGCTTAGCACAGATACGCAGTATTTT
TRBV27	-	TRBJ1-3	-	CASSPAAGTIGNTIYF	TGTGCCAGCAGCCCCGCGGCGGGAACAATCGGAAACACCATATATTTT
TRBV7-2	TRBD1	TRBJ2-1	-	CASSLWGQGDSEQFF	TGTGCCAGCAGCTTATGGGGACAGGGGGATAGTGAGCAGTTCTTC
TRBV18	TRBD1	TRBJ2-5	-	CASSPGTGVETQYF	TGTGCCAGCTCACCCGGGACAGGGGTTGAGACCCAGTACTTC
TRBV5-6	-	TRBJ2-7	once	CASSNSLEQYF	TGTGCCAGCAGCAATTCCCTCGAGCAGTACTTC
TRBV5-4	TRBD1	TRBJ1-2	-	CASSLPETGVGYGYTF	TGTGCCAGCAGCTTGCCCGAGACAGGGGTCGGGTATGGCTACACCTTC
TRBV9	TRBD1	TRBJ1-3	-	CASSAGQGSRNTIYF	TGTGCCAGCAGCGCCGGACAGGGCTCGAGAAACACCATATATTTT
TRBV7-2	TRBD2	TRBJ2-5	-	CASSPGLERAQYF	TGTGCCAGCAGCCCCGGACTAGAGAGGGCCCAGTACTTC
TRBV10-3	TRBD1	TRBJ2-7	-	CAINNRGADYEQYF	TGTGCCATCAACAACAGGGGAGCTGACTACGAGCAGTACTTC
TRBV2	TRBD2	TRBJ2-3	-	CASPGLAESTDTQYF	TGTGCCAGCCCAGGACTAGCGGAGAGCACAGATACGCAGTATTTT
TRBV19	-	TRBJ1-2	few	CASSLTPYGYTF	TGTGCCAGTAGTCTAACACCCTATGGCTACACCTTC